The present entry profiles one T cell receptor beta chain with its context. Its antigen remains unknown. This table comes from immunoSEQ multiplex PCR, and its TCRdb copy is limited to in-frame clones, with some not included. This sample has roughly 120,000 clones; just under 80% occur once, and the top ten carry approximately 4.7%. The data belong to a study of radiotherapy plus CTLA-4 blockade in lung cancer. The V gene lost 3 bases and the J gene lost 0 bases, with 8 bases spanning the gap. Germline assignment: CDR1 SGHVS and CDR2 FQNEAQ. This CDR3 is 14 amino acids long. General study points: The study found tumor-derived TCR clones expanded in blood after radiotherapy plus ipilimumab.

The chain carries TRBV7-8 and TRBJ1-1; D may be TRBD1 (6 bases). The origin of this receptor is a human donor with non-small cell lung cancer who had a partial response to radiotherapy plus ipilimumab. Sequenced material: peripheral blood, taken from a patient treated with radiotherapy plus ipilimumab. This CDR3 is CASSFWGLNTEAFF. CDR3 nucleotide sequence: TGTGCCAGCAGCTTTTGGGGGCTGAACACTGAAGCTTTCTTT.